Presented here are 25 T cell receptor beta chains from one specimen sequenced in a study of cytomegalovirus exposure and HLA in healthy donors. PCR employed 60 Vbeta and 13 Jbeta primers. The assay was immunoSEQ multiplex PCR, and TCRdb's table has in-frame clones only and misses some. There are 95,000 to 150,000 clones in the sample; over 60% occur only once, and about 7.9% lies in the top ten. The source material was PBMCs. The receptors originated from a woman aged 40 to 55 in good health and CMV-seropositive.

This clone was seen more than once but under ten times. This chain uses TRBV11-2 with TRBJ1-1; no firm D call. The V end was cut by 5 bases, the J end by 0 bases, with 16 bases between. The CDR3 runs 16 residues. CDR1 and CDR2 from the germline V gene are SGHAT and FQNNGV. CDR3 bases: TGTGCCAGCAGCGCAACCACCTGGCGGCTGAACACTGAAGCTTTCTTT. It specifies CASSATTWRLNTEAFF.

This chain joins TRBV12-5 and TRBJ1-2; 7 bases align to TRBD1. There are 14 residues in the CDR3. The germline V gene has CDR1 LGHNT and CDR2 FRNRAP. The junction had 11 bases not matched to a gene; V was cut back by 6 bases and J by 7 bases. CDR3 coding DNA: TGTGCTAGTGGCCTCCTCTCGGACAGGAGTGGCTACACCTTC. Its translation: CASGLLSDRSGYTF.

This chain uses TRBV7-2 with TRBJ2-7; D possibly corresponds to TRBD2 (6 bases). In germline, CDR1 is SGHTA, CDR2 FQGNSA. The ends were cut back, 3 bases at V and 3 bases at J, with 12 bases in the middle. This CDR3 comprises 14 residues. This CDR3 reads CASSFLRGDYEQYF. The CDR3, as DNA: TGTGCCAGCAGCTTCTTGCGGGGTGACTACGAGCAGTACTTC. Based on the CDR3 plus reference TRBV7-2 and TRBJ2-7, the full variable domain is GAGVSQSPSNKVTEKGKDVELRCDPISGHTALYWYRQSLGQGLEFLIYFQGNSAPDKSGLPSDRFSAERTGGSVSTLTIQRTQQEDSAVYLCASSFLRGDYEQYFGPGTRLTVT.

In this sample, this clone turned up a few times. The rearrangement uses TRBV4-1 and TRBJ1-1; D might be TRBD1 (5 bases). The CDR3 contains 13 residues. In germline, CDR1 is MGHRA, CDR2 YSYEKL. Trimming took 0 bases from V and 5 from J, leaving 7 bases between them. As DNA, the CDR3 is TGCGCCAGCAGCCAAGATCGGGGGACTGAAGCTTTCTTT. The encoded protein is CASSQDRGTEAFF.

The V and J genes are TRBV5-6 and TRBJ1-6; TRBD1 might be the D (6 bases). Trimming removed 4 bases from V and 0 bases from J, with 11 bases in between. The germline V gene has CDR1 SGHDT and CDR2 YYEEEE. The CDR3 is 16 residues long. The CDR3 nucleotides read TGTGCCAGCAGCCATTGGACAGACTCCTATAATTCACCCCTCCACTTT. Translation: CASSHWTDSYNSPLHF.

The chain carries TRBV19 and TRBJ1-1; D not resolved. The CDR3 is 13 amino acids. Trimming left V 6 bases short and J 3 bases short, with 11 bases between. CDR1 and CDR2 (germline): LNHDA, SQIVND (reference sequence). CDR3 region: CASSLTSDTEAFF. In nucleotides, the CDR3 is TGTGCCAGTAGCCTGACATCGGACACTGAAGCTTTCTTT.

J is TRBJ1-1 and V is TRBV6-5; TRBD1 matches at 8 bases. Germline-derived CDR1 and CDR2 are MNHEY and SVGAGI. V was pared by 5 bases and J by 4 bases, with 6 bases of the junction left unmatched. The CDR3 contains 14 residues. CDR3 DNA: TGTGCCAGCAGTCTTTTTACAGGGGGCACTGAAGCTTTCTTT. Residues: CASSLFTGGTEAFF.

This chain uses TRBV19 with TRBJ1-2; a weak D match, TRBD1 (6 bases). The CDR3 has 13 amino acids. V was shortened by 2 bases and J by 8 bases, with 12 bases between the two germline ends. The V gene's germline CDR1 is LNHDA and CDR2 SQIVND (reference sequence). CDR3 DNA sequence: TGTGCCAGTAGTATAAGGGGGGGCGACGGCTACACCTTC. Translation: CASSIRGGDGYTF.

Only one count was recorded for this clone. This chain connects TRBV2 to TRBJ2-5; 9 bases match TRBD1. Germline CDR1 reads SNHLY; CDR2 reads FYNNEI. This CDR3 has 13 residues. Trimming took 5 bases from V and 3 from J; bases not matched to a gene: 1. CDR3 amino acids: CASSRDREETQYF. The CDR3 nucleotides are TGTGCCAGCAGTCGGGACAGGGAAGAGACCCAGTACTTC.

The genes are TRBV15 and TRBJ1-4; 7 bases map to TRBD1. V dropped 5 bases and J dropped 8; count of bases not matched to a gene: 11. Germline CDR1 is LNHNV and CDR2 is YYDKDF (reference sequence). The CDR3 spans 15 residues. The CDR3 DNA follows: TGTGCCACCAGCGGGCGACAGGGAAAAAGAGAAAAACTGTTTTTT. Translating it yields CATSGRQGKREKLFF.

This chain joins TRBV11-2 and TRBJ1-6; a possible D gene is TRBD1 (6 bases). Germline loops: CDR1 SGHAT, CDR2 FQNNGV. The ends were cut back, 0 bases at V and 8 bases at J, with 11 bases in the middle. CDR3 size: 15 residues. As DNA, the CDR3 is TGTGCCAGCAGCTTAGAAGCAGGGGCGGATTCACCCCTCCACTTT. Translating it yields CASSLEAGADSPLHF.

The chain joins TRBV7-8 to TRBJ2-1, with TRBD1 identical over 7 bases. The CDR3 sequence is 15 residues long. Germline lookup yields CDR1 SGHVS and CDR2 FQNEAQ. The V and J ends lost 3 bases and 5 bases, in that order; junction bases with no gene match: 7. DNA of the CDR3: TGTGCCAGCAGCTTGTACAGGGGCCGTCACAATGAGCAGTTCTTC. As protein: CASSLYRGRHNEQFF.

The rearrangement uses TRBV9 and TRBJ1-1; 11 bases match TRBD1. Losses at the gene ends were 4 bases for V and 5 bases for J; bases not matched to a gene: 4. The CDR3 runs to 14 residues. Germline loops: CDR1 SGDLS, CDR2 YYNGEE. Here the CDR3 reads CASSLGQGATEAFF. The CDR3 coding sequence is TGTGCCAGCAGCCTCGGACAGGGGGCTACTGAAGCTTTCTTT.

This clone has more than one count but fewer than ten. The chain employs TRBV6-5 and TRBJ2-5; D possibly corresponds to TRBD2 (5 bases). CDR1 MNHEY and CDR2 SVGAGI come from the germline V gene. The ends were cut back, 8 bases at V and 2 bases at J, with 15 bases in the middle. CDR3 size: 14 residues. The CDR3 sequence is CASRPPTTQETQYF. DNA for the CDR3: TGTGCCAGCCGTCCCCCGACTACGCAAGAGACCCAGTACTTC.

This clone appeared once. The genes are TRBV7-9 and TRBJ1-1; possibly TRBD1 for D (6 bases). Per germline, CDR1 SEHNR and CDR2 FQNEAQ (reference sequence). The CDR3 extends over 13 amino acids. The V end lost 5 bases, the J end lost 10 bases, and 17 bases lay between the germline ends. DNA of the CDR3: TGTGCCAGCAGCACCGAGGGGGGGTTCGGAGCTTTCTTT. Its protein is CASSTEGGFGAFF.

The chain joins TRBV5-1 to TRBJ2-1, with 8 bases identical to TRBD2. CDR3 length: 13 amino acids. V dropped 4 bases and J dropped 6; count of bases not matched to a gene: 3. The germline gives CDR1 SGHRS, CDR2 YFSETQ. CDR3 amino acids: CASSPGGANEQFF. CDR3 sequence (DNA): TGCGCCAGCAGCCCGGGGGGGGCCAATGAGCAGTTCTTC.

This clone was observed a handful of times. This chain connects TRBV6-4 to TRBJ2-3, with D possibly matching TRBD2 (5 bases). This CDR3 is built from 14 residues. Per germline, CDR1 MRHNA and CDR2 SNTAGT. The ends were cut back, 8 bases at V and 0 bases at J, with 12 bases in the middle. The CDR3 loop reads CASSIAGSTDTQYF. CDR3 coding DNA: TGTGCCAGCTCGATTGCGGGTAGCACAGATACGCAGTATTTT.

The gene calls are TRBV5-6 and TRBJ2-1, with 8 bases fitting TRBD2. The CDR3 spans 14 residues. V shed 1 base and J 7 bases; nucleotides not matched to a gene: 4. Germline CDR1 and CDR2: SGHDT and YYEEEE. The CDR3: CASSLYGGGNEQFF. CDR3 sequence (DNA): TGTGCCAGCAGCTTGTACGGGGGGGGGAATGAGCAGTTCTTC.

The chain combines TRBV4-2 with TRBJ2-2; 7 bases match TRBD2. CDR1 LGHNA and CDR2 YNFKEQ come from the germline V gene. The CDR3 consists of 15 residues. V lost 0 bases and J lost 5; bases outside the gene matches: 3. This CDR3 is CASSQDGRATGELFF. In DNA form, the CDR3 reads TGTGCCAGCAGCCAAGATGGGAGGGCTACCGGGGAGCTGTTTTTT.

The chain carries TRBV5-1 and TRBJ1-4; perhaps TRBD1 as D (5 bases). Germline CDR1 and CDR2: SGHRS and YFSETQ. V was shortened by 0 bases and J by 0 bases, with 6 bases between the two germline ends. The CDR3 contains 15 residues. The chain's CDR3 is CASSLAGATNEKLFF. The CDR3 DNA reads as TGCGCCAGCAGCTTGGCGGGGGCAACTAATGAAAAACTGTTTTTT.

The V and J genes are TRBV5-4 and TRBJ1-1, with no clear D. From germline, CDR1 is SGHNT and CDR2 YYREEE (reference sequence). V shed 3 bases and J shed 3 bases, with 9 bases lying between them. This CDR3 comprises 13 residues. Here the CDR3 reads CASSSLTDTEAFF. As DNA, the CDR3 is TGTGCCAGCAGCTCCCTGACTGACACTGAAGCTTTCTTT.

This clone showed up just a few times. This chain connects TRBV5-5 to TRBJ2-1; 7 bases line up with TRBD1. The CDR3 has 16 residues. V shed 2 bases, J shed 6 bases, and the junction held 11 bases outside the gene matches. From germline, CDR1 is SGHKS and CDR2 YYEKEE (reference sequence). This CDR3 reads CASSLSRDSAFNEQFF. The CDR3 region has the DNA TGTGCCAGCAGCTTATCTCGGGACAGCGCTTTCAATGAGCAGTTCTTC.

This chain links TRBV5-4 with TRBJ1-4, with D tentatively TRBD1 (6 bases). Germline V gives CDR1 SGHNT, CDR2 YYREEE (reference sequence). Trimming pared 2 bases from V and 6 bases from J, leaving 11 bases between. CDR3 length: 14 residues. The CDR3 DNA follows: TGTGCCAGCAGCTTTCAAGCAGGGGATGAAAAACTGTTTTTT. Translation gives CASSFQAGDEKLFF.

The chain joins TRBV2 to TRBJ1-5; possibly TRBD1 for D (6 bases). This CDR3 contains 18 residues. Trimming took 4 bases from V and 0 from J, leaving 19 bases between them. Germline assignment: CDR1 SNHLY and CDR2 FYNNEI. CDR3 sequence (DNA): TGTGCCAGCAGTGCAAGGGACATCTCCTGGGATAGCAATCAGCCCCAGCATTTT. Encoded protein: CASSARDISWDSNQPQHF.

This clone was observed many times. The gene calls are TRBV4-2 and TRBJ2-7; 9 nucleotides line up with TRBD1. This CDR3 contains 16 residues. Per germline, CDR1 LGHNA and CDR2 YNFKEQ. With V trimmed by 3 bases and J by 4 bases, 10 bases remained unmatched. The chain's CDR3 is CASSQEGGQGRYEQYF. The DNA of the CDR3 is TGTGCCAGCAGCCAGGAAGGGGGACAGGGTCGTTACGAGCAGTACTTC.